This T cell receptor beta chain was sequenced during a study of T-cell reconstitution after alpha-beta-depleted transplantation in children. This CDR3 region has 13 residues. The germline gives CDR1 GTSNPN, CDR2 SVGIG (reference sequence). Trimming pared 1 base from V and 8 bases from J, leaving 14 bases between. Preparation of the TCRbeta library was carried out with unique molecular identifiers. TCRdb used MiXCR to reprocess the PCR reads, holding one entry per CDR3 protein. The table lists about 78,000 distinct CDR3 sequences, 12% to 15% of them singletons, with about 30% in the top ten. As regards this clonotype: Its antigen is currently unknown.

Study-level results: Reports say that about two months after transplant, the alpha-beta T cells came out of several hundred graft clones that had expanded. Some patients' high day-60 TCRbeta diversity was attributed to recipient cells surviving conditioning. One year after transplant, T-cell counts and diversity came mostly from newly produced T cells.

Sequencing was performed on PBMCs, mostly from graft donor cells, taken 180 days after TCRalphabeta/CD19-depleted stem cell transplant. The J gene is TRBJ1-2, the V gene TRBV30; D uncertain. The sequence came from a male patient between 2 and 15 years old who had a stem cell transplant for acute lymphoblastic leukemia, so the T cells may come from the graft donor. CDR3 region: CAWSAPQPKGYTF. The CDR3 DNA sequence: TGTGCCTGGAGTGCCCCTCAGCCGAAAGGCTACACCTTC.